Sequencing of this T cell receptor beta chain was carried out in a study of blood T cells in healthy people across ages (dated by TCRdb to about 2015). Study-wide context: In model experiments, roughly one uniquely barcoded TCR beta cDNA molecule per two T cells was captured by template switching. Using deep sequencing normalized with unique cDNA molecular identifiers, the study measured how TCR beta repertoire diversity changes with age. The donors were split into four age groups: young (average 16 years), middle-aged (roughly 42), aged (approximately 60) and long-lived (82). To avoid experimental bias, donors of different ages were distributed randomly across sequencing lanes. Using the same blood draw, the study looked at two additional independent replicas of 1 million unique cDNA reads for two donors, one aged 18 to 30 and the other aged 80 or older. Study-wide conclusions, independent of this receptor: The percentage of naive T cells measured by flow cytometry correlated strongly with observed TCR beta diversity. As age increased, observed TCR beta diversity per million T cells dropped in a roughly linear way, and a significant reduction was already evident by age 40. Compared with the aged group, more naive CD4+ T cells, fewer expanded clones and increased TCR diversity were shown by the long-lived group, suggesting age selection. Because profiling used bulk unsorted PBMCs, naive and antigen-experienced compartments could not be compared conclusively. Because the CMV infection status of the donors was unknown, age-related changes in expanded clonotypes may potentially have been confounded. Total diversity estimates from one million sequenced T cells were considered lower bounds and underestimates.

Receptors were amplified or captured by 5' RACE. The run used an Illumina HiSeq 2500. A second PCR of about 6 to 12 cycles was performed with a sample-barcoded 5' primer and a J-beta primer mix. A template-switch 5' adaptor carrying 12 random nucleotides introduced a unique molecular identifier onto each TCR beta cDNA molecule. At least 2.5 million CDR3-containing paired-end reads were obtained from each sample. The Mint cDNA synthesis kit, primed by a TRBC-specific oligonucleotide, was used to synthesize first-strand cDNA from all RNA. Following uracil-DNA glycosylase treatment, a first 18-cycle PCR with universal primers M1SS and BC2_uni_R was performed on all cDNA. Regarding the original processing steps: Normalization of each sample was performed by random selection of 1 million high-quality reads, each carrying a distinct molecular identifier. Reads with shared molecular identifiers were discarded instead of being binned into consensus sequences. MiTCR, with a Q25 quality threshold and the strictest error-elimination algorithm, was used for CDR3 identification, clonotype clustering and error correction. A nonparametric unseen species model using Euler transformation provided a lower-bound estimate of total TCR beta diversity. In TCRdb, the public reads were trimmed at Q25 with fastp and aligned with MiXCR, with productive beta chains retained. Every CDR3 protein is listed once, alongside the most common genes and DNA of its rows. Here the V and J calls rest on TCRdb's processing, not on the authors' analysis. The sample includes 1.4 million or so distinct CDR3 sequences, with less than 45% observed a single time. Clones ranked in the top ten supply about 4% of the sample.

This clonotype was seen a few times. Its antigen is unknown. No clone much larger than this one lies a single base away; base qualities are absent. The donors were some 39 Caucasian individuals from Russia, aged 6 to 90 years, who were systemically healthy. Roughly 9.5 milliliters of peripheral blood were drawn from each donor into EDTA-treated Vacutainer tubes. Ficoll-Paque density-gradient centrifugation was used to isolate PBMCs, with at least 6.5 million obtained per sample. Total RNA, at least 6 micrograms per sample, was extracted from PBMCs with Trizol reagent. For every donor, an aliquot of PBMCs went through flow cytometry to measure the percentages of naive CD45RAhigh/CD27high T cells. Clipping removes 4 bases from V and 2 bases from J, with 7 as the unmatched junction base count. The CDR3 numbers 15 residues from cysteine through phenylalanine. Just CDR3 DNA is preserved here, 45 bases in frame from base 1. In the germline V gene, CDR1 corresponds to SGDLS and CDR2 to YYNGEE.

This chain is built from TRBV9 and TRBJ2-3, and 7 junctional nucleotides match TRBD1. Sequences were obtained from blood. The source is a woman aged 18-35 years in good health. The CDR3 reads CASSLQDRFTDTQYF. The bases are TGTGCCAGCAGCCTGCAGGACAGGTTCACAGATACGCAGTATTTT.